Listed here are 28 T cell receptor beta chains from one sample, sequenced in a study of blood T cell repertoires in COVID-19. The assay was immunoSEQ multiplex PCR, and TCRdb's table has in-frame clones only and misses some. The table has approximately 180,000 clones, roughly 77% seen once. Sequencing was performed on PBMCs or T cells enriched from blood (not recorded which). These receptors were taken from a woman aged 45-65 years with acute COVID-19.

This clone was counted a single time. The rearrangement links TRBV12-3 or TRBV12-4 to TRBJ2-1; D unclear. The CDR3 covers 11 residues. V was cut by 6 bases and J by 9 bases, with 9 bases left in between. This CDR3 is CASRGFGEQFF. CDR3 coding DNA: TGTGCCAGCAGGGGCTTCGGTGAGCAGTTCTTC.

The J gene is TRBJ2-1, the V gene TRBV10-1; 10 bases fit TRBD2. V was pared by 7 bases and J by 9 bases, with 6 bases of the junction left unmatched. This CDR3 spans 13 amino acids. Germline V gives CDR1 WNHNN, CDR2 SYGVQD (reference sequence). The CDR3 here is CASTWTSGAEQFF. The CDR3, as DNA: TGCGCCAGCACCTGGACTAGCGGTGCTGAGCAGTTCTTC.

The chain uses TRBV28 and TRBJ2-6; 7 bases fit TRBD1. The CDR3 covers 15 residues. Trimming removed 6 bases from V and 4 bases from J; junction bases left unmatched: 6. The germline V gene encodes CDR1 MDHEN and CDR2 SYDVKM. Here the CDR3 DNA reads TGTGCCAGCAGGTACAGGGGAGCCGGGGCCAACGTCCTGACTTTC. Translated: CASRYRGAGANVLTF. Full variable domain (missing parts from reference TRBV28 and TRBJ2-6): DVKVTQSSRYLVKRTGEKVFLECVQDMDHENMFWYRQDPGLGLRLIYFSYDVKMKEKGDIPEGYSVSREKKERFSLILESASTNQTSMYLCASRYRGAGANVLTFGAGSRLTVL.

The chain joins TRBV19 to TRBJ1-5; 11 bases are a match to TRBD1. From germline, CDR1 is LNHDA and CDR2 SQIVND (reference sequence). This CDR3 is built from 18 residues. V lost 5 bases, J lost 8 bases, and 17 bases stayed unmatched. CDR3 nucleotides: TGTGCCAGTAGTCCCGGACAGGGGGCGACGATTTTTTTCGAGCCCCAGCATTTT. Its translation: CASSPGQGATIFFEPQHF.

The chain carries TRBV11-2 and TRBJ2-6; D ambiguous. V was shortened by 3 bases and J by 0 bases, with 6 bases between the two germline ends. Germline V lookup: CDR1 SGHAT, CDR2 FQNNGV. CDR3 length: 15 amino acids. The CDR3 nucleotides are TGTGCCAGCAGCTTGGCAGGCTCTGGGGCCAACGTCCTGACTTTC. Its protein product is CASSLAGSGANVLTF.

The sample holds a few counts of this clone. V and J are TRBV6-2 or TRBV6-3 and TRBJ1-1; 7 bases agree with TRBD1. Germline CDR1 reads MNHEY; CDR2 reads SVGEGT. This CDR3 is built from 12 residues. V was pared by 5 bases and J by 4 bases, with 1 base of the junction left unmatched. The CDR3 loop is CASSDRVTEAFF. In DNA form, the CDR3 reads TGTGCCAGCAGTGACAGGGTCACTGAAGCTTTCTTT.

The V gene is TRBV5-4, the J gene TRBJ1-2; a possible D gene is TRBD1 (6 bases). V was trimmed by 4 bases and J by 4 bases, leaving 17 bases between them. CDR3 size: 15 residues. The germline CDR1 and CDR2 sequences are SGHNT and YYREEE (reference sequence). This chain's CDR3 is CASSLNSGASYGYTF. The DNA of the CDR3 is TGTGCCAGCAGCCTTAACTCAGGGGCAAGCTATGGCTACACCTTC.

The CDR3 sequence: CASSFFGGYGRDPSYGYTF. The CDR3 DNA reads as TGTGCCAGCAGTTTTTTCGGGGGTTACGGCAGGGACCCTTCCTATGGCTACACCTTC. The rearrangement uses TRBV28 and TRBJ1-2; possible D gene TRBD1, 5 bases. The germline V gene encodes CDR1 MDHEN and CDR2 SYDVKM. Trimming took 3 bases from V and 4 from J, leaving 27 bases between them. The CDR3 length is 19 residues.

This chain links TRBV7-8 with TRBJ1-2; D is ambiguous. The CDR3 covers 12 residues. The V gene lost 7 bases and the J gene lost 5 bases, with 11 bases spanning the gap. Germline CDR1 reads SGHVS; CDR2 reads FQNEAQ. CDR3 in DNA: TGTGCCAGCACCCGAGCCGGGTATGGCTACACCTTC. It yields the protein CASTRAGYGYTF.

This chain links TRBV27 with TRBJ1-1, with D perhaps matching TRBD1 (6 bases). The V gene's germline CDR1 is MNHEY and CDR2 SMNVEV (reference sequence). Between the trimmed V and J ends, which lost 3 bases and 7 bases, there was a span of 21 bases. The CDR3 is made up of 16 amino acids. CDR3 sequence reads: CASSLGRGGSRSEAFF. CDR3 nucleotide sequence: TGTGCCAGCAGTTTGGGCAGGGGTGGGTCCCGGAGTGAAGCTTTCTTT.

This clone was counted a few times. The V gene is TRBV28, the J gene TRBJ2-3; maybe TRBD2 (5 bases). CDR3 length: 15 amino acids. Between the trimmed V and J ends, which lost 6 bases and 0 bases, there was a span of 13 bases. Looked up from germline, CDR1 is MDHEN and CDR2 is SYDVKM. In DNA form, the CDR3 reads TGTGCCAGCAGCGGACTGCAAGTTAGCACAGATACGCAGTATTTT. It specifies CASSGLQVSTDTQYF.

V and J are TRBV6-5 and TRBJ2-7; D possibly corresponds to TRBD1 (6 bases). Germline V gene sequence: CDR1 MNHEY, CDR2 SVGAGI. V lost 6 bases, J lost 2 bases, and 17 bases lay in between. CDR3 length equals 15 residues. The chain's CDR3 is CASRSTGTITYEQYV. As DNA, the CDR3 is TGTGCCAGCAGGTCCACCGGGACAATTACCTACGAGCAGTACGTC.

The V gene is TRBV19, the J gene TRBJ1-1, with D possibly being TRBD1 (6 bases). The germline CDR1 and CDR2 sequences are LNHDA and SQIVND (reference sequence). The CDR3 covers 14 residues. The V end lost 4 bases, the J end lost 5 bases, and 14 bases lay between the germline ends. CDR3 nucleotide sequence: TGTGCCAGTAGTACCGGCTATCAGGGGACTGAAGCTTTCTTT. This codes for CASSTGYQGTEAFF.

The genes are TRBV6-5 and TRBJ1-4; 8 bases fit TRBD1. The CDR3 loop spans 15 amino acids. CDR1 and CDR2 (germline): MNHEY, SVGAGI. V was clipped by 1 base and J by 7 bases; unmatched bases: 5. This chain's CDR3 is CASSYFAGGGEKLFF. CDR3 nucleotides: TGTGCCAGCAGTTACTTTGCAGGGGGCGGTGAAAAACTGTTTTTT.

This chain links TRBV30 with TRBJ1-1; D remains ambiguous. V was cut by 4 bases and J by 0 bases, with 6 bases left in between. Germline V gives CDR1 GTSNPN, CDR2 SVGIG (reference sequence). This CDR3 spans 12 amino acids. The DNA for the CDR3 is TGTGCCTGGAACAGCATGAACACTGAAGCTTTCTTT. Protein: CAWNSMNTEAFF. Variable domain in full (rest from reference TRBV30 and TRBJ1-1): SQTIHQWPATLVQPVGSPLSLECTVEGTSNPNLYWYRQAAGRGLQLLFYSVGIGQISSEVPQNLSASRPQDRQFILSSKKLLLSDSGFYLCAWNSMNTEAFFGQGTRLTVV.

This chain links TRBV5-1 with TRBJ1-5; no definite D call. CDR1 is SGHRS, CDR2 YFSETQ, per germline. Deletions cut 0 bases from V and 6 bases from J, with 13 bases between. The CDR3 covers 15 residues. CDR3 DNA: TGCGCCAGCAGCTTGGATGGAGGGTCCCCTCAGCCCCAGCATTTT. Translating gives CASSLDGGSPQPQHF.

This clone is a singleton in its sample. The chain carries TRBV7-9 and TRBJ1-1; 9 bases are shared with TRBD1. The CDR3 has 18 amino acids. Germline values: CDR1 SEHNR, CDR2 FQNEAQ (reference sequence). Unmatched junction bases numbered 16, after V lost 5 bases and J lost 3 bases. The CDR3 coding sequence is TGTGCCAGCAGCCGCCCGCGGGGGGTGAGACAGGGGGACACTGAAGCTTTCTTT. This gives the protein CASSRPRGVRQGDTEAFF.

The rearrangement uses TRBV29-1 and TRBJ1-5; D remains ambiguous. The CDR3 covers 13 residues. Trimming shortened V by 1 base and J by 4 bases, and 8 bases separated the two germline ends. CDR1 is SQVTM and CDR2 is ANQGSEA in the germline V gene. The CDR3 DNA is TGCAGCGTTGAAGTCGGGGAGAATCAGCCCCAGCATTTT. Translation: CSVEVGENQPQHF.

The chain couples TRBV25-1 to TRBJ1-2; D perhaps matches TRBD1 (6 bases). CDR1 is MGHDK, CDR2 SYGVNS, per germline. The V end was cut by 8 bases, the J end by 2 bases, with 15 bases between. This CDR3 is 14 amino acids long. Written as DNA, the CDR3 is TGTGCCAGCCAGGGGTACGGGACAAACTATGGCTACACCTTC. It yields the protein CASQGYGTNYGYTF.

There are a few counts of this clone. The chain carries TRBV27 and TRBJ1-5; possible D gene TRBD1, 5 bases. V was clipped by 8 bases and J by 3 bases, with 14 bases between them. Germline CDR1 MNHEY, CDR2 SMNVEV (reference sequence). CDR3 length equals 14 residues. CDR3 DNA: TGTGCCAGCTCTCTTTGGGGGGACAATCAGCCCCAGCATTTT. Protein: CASSLWGDNQPQHF.

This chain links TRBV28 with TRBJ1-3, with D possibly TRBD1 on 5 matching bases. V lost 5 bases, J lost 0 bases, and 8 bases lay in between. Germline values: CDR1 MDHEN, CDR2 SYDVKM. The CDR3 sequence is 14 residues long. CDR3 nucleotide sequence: TGTGCCAGCAGTCCCCAGGGCTCTGGAAACACCATATATTTT. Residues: CASSPQGSGNTIYF.

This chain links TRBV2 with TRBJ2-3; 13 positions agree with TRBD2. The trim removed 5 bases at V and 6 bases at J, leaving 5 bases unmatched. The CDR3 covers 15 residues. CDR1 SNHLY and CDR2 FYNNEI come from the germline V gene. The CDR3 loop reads CASSQLAGGLDTQYF. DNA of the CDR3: TGTGCCAGCAGTCAACTAGCGGGGGGGCTTGATACGCAGTATTTT.

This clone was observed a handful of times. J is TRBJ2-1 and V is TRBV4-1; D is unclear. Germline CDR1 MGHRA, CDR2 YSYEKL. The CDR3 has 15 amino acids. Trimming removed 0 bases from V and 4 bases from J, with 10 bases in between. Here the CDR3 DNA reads TGCGCCAGCAGCCAAGATATCGCGGAGTACAATGAGCAGTTCTTC. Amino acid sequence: CASSQDIAEYNEQFF.

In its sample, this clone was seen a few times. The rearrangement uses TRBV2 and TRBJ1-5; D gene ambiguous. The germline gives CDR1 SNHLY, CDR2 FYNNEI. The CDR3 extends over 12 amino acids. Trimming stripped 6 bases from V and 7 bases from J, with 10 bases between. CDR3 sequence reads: CASSGSAQPQHF. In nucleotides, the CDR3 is TGTGCCAGCAGCGGTAGCGCACAGCCCCAGCATTTT.

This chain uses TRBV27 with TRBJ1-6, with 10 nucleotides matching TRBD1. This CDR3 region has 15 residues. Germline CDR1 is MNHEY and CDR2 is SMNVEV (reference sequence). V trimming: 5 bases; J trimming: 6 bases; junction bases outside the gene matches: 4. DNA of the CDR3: TGTGCCAGCAGTCCCTGGGACAGGGGTAATTCACCCCTCCACTTT. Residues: CASSPWDRGNSPLHF.

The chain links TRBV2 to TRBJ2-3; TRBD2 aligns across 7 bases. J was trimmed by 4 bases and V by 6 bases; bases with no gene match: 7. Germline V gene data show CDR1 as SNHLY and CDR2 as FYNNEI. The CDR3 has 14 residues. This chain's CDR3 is CASRTGTNSDTQYF. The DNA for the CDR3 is TGTGCCAGCAGGACCGGGACTAATTCAGATACGCAGTATTTT.

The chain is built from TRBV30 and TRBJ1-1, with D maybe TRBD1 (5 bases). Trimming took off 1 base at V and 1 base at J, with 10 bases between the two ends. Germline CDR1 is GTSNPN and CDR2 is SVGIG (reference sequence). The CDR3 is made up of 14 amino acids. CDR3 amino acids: CAWSASTGNTEAFF. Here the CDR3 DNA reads TGTGCCTGGAGTGCCTCAACAGGGAACACTGAAGCTTTCTTT. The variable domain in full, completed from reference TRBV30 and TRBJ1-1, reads SQTIHQWPATLVQPVGSPLSLECTVEGTSNPNLYWYRQAAGRGLQLLFYSVGIGQISSEVPQNLSASRPQDRQFILSSKKLLLSDSGFYLCAWSASTGNTEAFFGQGTRLTVV.

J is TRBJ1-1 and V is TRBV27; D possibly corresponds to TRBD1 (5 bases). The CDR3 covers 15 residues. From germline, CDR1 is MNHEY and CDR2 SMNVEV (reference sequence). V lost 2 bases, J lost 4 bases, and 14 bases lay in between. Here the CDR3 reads CASSLRLGGATEAFF. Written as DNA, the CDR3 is TGTGCCAGCAGTTTAAGGCTCGGCGGGGCCACTGAAGCTTTCTTT.